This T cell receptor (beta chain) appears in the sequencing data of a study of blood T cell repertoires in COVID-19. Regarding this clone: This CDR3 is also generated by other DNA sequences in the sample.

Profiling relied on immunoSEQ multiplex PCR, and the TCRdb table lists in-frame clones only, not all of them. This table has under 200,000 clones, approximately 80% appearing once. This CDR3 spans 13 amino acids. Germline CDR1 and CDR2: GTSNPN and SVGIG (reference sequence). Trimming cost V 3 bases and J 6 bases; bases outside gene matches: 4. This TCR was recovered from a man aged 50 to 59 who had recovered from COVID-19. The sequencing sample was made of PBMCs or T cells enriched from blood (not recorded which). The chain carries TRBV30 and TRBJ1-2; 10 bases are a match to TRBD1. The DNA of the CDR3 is TGTGCCTGGAGGGGAGGGACAGGGGATGGCTACACCTTC. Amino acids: CAWRGGTGDGYTF.